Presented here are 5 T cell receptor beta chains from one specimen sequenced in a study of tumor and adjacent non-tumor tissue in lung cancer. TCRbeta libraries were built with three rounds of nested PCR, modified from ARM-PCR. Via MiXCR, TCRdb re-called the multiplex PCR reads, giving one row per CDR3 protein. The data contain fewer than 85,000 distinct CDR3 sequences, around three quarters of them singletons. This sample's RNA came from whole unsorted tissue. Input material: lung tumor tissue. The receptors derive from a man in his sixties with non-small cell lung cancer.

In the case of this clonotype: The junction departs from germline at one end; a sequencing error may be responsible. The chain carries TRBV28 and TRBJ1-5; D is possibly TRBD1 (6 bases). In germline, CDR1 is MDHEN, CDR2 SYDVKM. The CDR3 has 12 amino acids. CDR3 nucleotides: TGTACCAGCAGCCCGCCCAGGGGGCCCCAGCATTTT. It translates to CTSSPPRGPQHF.

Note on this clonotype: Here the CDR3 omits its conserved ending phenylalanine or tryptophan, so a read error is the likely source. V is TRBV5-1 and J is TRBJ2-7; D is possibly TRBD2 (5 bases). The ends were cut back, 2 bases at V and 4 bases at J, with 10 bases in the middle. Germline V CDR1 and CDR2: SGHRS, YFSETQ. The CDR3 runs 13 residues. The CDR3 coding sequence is TGCGCCAGCAGCTTACTAGTAGGTTACGAGCAGTACCTC. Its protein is CASSLLVGYEQYL.

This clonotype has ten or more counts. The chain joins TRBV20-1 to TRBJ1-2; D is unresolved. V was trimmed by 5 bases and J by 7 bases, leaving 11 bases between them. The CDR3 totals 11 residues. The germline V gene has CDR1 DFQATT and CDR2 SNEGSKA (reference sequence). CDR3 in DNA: TGCAGTGCTTCGACTGATTTTGGCTACACCTTC. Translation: CSASTDFGYTF.

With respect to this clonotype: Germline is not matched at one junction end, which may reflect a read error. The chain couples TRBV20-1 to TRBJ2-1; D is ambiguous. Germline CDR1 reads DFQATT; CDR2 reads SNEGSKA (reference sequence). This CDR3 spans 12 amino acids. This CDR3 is CGARTLVTEQFF. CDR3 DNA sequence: TGCGGTGCTAGAACCCTAGTGACTGAGCAGTTCTTC.

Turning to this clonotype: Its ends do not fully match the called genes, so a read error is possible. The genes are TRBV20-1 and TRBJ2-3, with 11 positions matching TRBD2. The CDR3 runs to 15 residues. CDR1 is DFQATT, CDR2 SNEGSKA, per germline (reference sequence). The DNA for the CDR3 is TGCTGTGCTAGAGATTTGACTAGCGGGACGGATACACAGTATTTT. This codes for CCARDLTSGTDTQYF.